A single T cell receptor (beta chain) is shown here with its context. Original processing notes: Using reference gene primer amplification, nucleated cell counts were estimated. Sequenced by immunoSEQ multiplex PCR; TCRdb stores in-frame clones only, minus some. The V and J calls and the clone size are those of that table, but D and trimming were determined from the DNA. The sample has 240,000 or so clones; more than 70% are singletons. The source of the sample is a study of blood T cell repertoires in COVID-19. Overall study context: Sites in the United States, Italy and Spain provided acute and convalescent COVID-19 samples.

The germline V gene has CDR1 LGHNA and CDR2 YNFKEQ. Trimming stripped 1 base from V and 4 bases from J, with 5 bases between. The CDR3 has 14 amino acids. This receptor was obtained from a woman between 45 and 60 years old who had recovered from COVID-19. The material sequenced was PBMCs or T cells enriched from blood (not recorded which). This chain joins TRBV4-2 and TRBJ1-6; no firm D call. As DNA, the CDR3 is TGTGCCAGCAGCCAAGCCCAATATAATTCACCCCTCCACTTT. Amino acids: CASSQAQYNSPLHF.